The TCR beta chain described here comes from a study of identical twins. The junction had 8 bases not matched to a gene; V was cut back by 5 bases and J by 2 bases. Germline CDR1 reads DFQATT; CDR2 reads SNEGSKA (reference sequence). The CDR3 length is 15 residues. The table lists this clonotype with many counts. Healthy Caucasians supplied all donations. Carrying unique molecular identifiers, the cDNA also gained a universal primer site through template switching. TCRdb re-derived calls from the 5' RACE reads in MiXCR, one entry per CDR3 protein. The repertoire holds about 500,000 distinct CDR3 sequences, with roughly an eighth as singletons. These same records also appear under a second study, on yellow fever vaccine responses in identical twins. That paper notes: Each twin's T cell response to the vaccine was reported to look partly convergent and partly personalized.

This chain connects TRBV20-1 to TRBJ2-3; TRBD2 aligns across 9 bases. The sequence came from a woman aged 18-29 years in good health. Source material: CD4+ T cells sorted from blood. The chain's CDR3 is CSAYTGTSNTDTQYF. CDR3 nucleotide sequence: TGCAGTGCTTATACCGGGACTAGCAACACAGATACGCAGTATTTT.